This is a list of T cell receptor beta chains from one sample in a study of control samples from healthy donors and cancer patients. Assay used: immunoSEQ multiplex PCR; TCRdb lists only in-frame clones, some missing. The sample contains 70,000 or so clones, around four fifths of which appear only once. Sequencing input: PBMCs. These receptors all come from a woman aged 45-65 years with lung cancer. CDR3s include the opening cysteine and the closing phenylalanine or tryptophan. Each record gives: clone size, J gene, V gene, D gene, CDR3 protein, CDR3 DNA. A D gene is named only where the DNA matches it firmly. Clone size is given for some rows only: seen once, a few or many times, or a class if the clone is expanded.

.	TRBJ2-1	TRBV5-4	.	CASSSGPTRGEQFF	TGTGCCAGCAGCTCGGGACCGACTAGGGGTGAGCAGTTCTTC
few	TRBJ1-1	TRBV6-1	.	CASSEQQMNTEAFF	TGTGCCAGCAGTGAACAACAGATGAACACTGAAGCTTTCTTT
once	TRBJ1-1	TRBV7-2	TRBD1	CASSLSDRGRLMNTEAFF	TGTGCCAGCAGCTTATCGGACAGGGGGCGATTGATGAACACTGAAGCTTTCTTT
.	TRBJ1-2	TRBV10-2	TRBD1	CASYGTGGYGYTF	TGCGCCAGCTATGGGACAGGGGGCTATGGCTACACCTTC
.	TRBJ2-7	TRBV7-9	.	CASSPLRGTGAYEQYF	TGTGCCAGCAGCCCCCTGAGGGGGACGGGAGCCTACGAGCAGTACTTC
.	TRBJ2-5	TRBV28	.	CASSLDRTVQETQYF	TGTGCCAGCAGTTTAGATAGGACAGTCCAAGAGACCCAGTACTTC
.	TRBJ2-7	TRBV7-9	TRBD1	CASSVTGDEQYF	TGTGCCAGCAGCGTTACAGGGGACGAGCAGTACTTC
.	TRBJ2-3	TRBV7-8	.	CASSLGLDSIWQYF	TGTGCCAGCAGCTTAGGTTTAGACTCTATATGGCAGTATTTT
few	TRBJ1-1	TRBV6-2/TRBV6-3	TRBD1	CASSTTGDFTEAFF	TGTGCCAGCAGCACTACAGGGGATTTTACTGAAGCTTTCTTT
.	TRBJ1-2	TRBV25-1	.	CASSGRSGYTF	TGTGCCAGCAGTGGGAGAAGCGGCTACACCTTC
once	TRBJ1-2	TRBV12-3/TRBV12-4	.	CASSFSSYYGYTF	TGTGCCAGCAGTTTCTCGAGCTACTATGGCTACACCTTC
.	TRBJ1-1	TRBV6-6	.	CASSPLDHLNTEAFF	TGTGCCAGCAGCCCCTTGGACCACCTGAACACTGAAGCTTTCTTT
.	TRBJ2-6	TRBV7-3	.	CASSLYRAGANVLTF	TGTGCCAGCAGCCTCTACAGGGCTGGGGCCAACGTCCTGACTTTC
.	TRBJ1-5	TRBV19	.	CASSTGNSNQPQHF	TGTGCCAGTAGTACGGGGAATAGCAATCAGCCCCAGCATTTT
.	TRBJ1-5	TRBV6-5	.	CATSSGSGNQPQHF	TGTGCCACTTCCTCAGGCTCAGGCAATCAGCCCCAGCATTTT
.	TRBJ1-2	TRBV6-2/TRBV6-3	.	CASSYIGYGYTF	TGTGCCAGCAGTTATATAGGCTATGGCTACACCTTC
once	TRBJ1-1	TRBV11-3	.	CASSPGRGSTEAFF	TGTGCCAGCAGCCCCGGCCGGGGAAGTACTGAAGCTTTCTTT
few	TRBJ2-1	TRBV5-1	TRBD1	CASSLGQGKGNEQFF	TGCGCCAGCAGCCTGGGACAGGGGAAGGGAAATGAGCAGTTCTTC
.	TRBJ1-1	TRBV19	.	CASKGRDDRTEAFF	TGTGCCAGTAAGGGCAGGGACGATCGCACTGAAGCTTTCTTT
.	TRBJ1-4	TRBV12-3/TRBV12-4	TRBD1	CASSSDRVEKLFF	TGTGCCAGCAGTTCAGACAGGGTCGAAAAACTGTTTTTT
.	TRBJ2-7	TRBV5-1	.	CASSPKGPYEQYF	TGCGCCAGCAGCCCTAAAGGTCCCTACGAGCAGTACTTC
once	TRBJ1-5	TRBV19	TRBD1	CASSPRTGKIRQPQHF	TGTGCCAGTAGTCCCCGGACAGGGAAGATTCGGCAGCCCCAGCATTTT
once	TRBJ2-2	TRBV28	.	CASSLVRPGELFF	TGTGCCAGCAGTTTAGTCAGGCCCGGGGAGCTGTTTTTT
.	TRBJ1-5	TRBV18	.	CASSPTLLNQPQHF	TGTGCCAGCTCACCAACCCTACTCAATCAGCCCCAGCATTTT
.	TRBJ1-5	TRBV3-1/TRBV3-2	.	CASSQDFGTNQPQHF	TGTGCCAGCAGCCAAGATTTTGGCACCAATCAGCCCCAGCATTTT
.	TRBJ1-6	TRBV2	TRBD1	CASNPTGISSPLHF	TGTGCCAGTAACCCGACAGGGATCAGTTCACCCCTCCACTTT
.	TRBJ2-3	TRBV5-6	TRBD1	CASSLIGTGRTDTQYF	TGTGCCAGCAGCCTAATCGGGACAGGGCGCACAGATACGCAGTATTTT
.	TRBJ1-3	TRBV7-9	TRBD1	CASSPGTGPDTIYF	TGTGCCAGCAGCCCGGGGACAGGACCGGACACCATATATTTT
.	TRBJ1-1	TRBV5-1	.	CASSLEQVNTEAFF	TGCGCCAGCAGCTTGGAACAGGTAAACACTGAAGCTTTCTTT
.	TRBJ1-2	TRBV6-6	TRBD1	CASSLQGTNYGYTF	TGTGCCAGCAGTTTACAGGGGACTAACTATGGCTACACCTTC
.	TRBJ1-1	TRBV3-1/TRBV3-2	.	CASSLGGRTEAFF	TGTGCCAGCAGCCTAGGGGGGCGCACTGAAGCTTTCTTT
few	TRBJ2-7	TRBV27	.	CASSLEPPVVQYF	TGTGCCAGCAGTTTAGAACCCCCTGTGGTGCAGTACTTC
few	TRBJ1-1	TRBV29-1	TRBD1	CSVQGHPNTEAFF	TGCAGCGTACAGGGGCACCCGAACACTGAAGCTTTCTTT
.	TRBJ1-2	TRBV7-9	.	CASSLAGGNYGYTF	TGTGCCAGCAGCTTAGCAGGAGGGAACTATGGCTACACCTTC
.	TRBJ2-3	TRBV24-1	TRBD2	CATSDLGPSGVEDTQYF	TGTGCCACCAGTGATTTGGGGCCTAGCGGGGTGGAAGATACGCAGTATTTT
few	TRBJ1-2	TRBV6-2/TRBV6-3	.	CASSVSGGIGYTF	TGTGCCAGCAGTGTATCGGGAGGGATTGGCTACACCTTC
.	TRBJ2-5	TRBV7-7	.	CASSFGLGETQYF	TGTGCCAGCAGCTTCGGCCTGGGGGAGACCCAGTACTTC
.	TRBJ1-1	TRBV30	.	CAWHLSGPGNTEAFF	TGTGCCTGGCACCTTTCAGGTCCGGGGAACACTGAAGCTTTCTTT
.	TRBJ2-5	TRBV25-1	.	CASSNLWGGRETQYF	TGTGCCAGCAGTAATTTGTGGGGGGGGCGAGAGACCCAGTACTTC
.	TRBJ1-4	TRBV7-9	TRBD1	CASSPSTGEGEKLFF	TGTGCCAGCAGCCCTTCGACAGGGGAGGGGGAAAAACTGTTTTTT
.	TRBJ1-2	TRBV3-1/TRBV3-2	.	CASSLNRGYYTF	TGTGCCAGCAGCCTGAATCGGGGGTACTACACCTTC
.	TRBJ2-7	TRBV9	TRBD1	CASSENSGTVDSYEQYF	TGTGCCAGCAGCGAAAACTCCGGGACAGTGGATTCCTACGAGCAGTACTTC
.	TRBJ1-5	TRBV6-5	.	CASSSNSNQPQHF	TGTGCCAGCAGTTCCAATAGCAATCAGCCCCAGCATTTT